Listed here are 28 T cell receptor beta chains from one sample, sequenced in a study of T cells after yellow fever vaccination. TCRdb itself ran the 5' RACE reads through MiXCR, one entry per CDR3 protein. The table has about 200,000 distinct CDR3 sequences, approximately 3.3% seen once. This specimen was CD4+ T cells sorted from PBMCs, taken 10 days after the yellow fever booster vaccination. The receptors originated from a man between 18 and 35 years old who received the YFV17D yellow fever vaccine.

This clonotype has more than one count but fewer than ten. This chain uses TRBV6-5 with TRBJ1-5; D not certain. V lost 11 bases and J lost 7, with 6 bases in between. Germline lookup yields CDR1 MNHEY and CDR2 SVGAGI. CDR3 length equals 9 residues. As DNA, the CDR3 is TGTGCCGCGGGCCAGCCCCAGCATTTT. Protein: CAAGQPQHF.

The genes are TRBV21-1 and TRBJ2-3; TRBD2, the table's D call, lacks a check against the DNA. TRBV21-1 constitutes a pseudogene. This CDR3 has 16 amino acids. The chain's CDR3 is CASSKPLAVSTDTQYF. CDR3 nucleotide sequence: TGTGCCAGCAGCAAACCACTAGCGGTAAGCACAGATACGCAGTATTTT.

The chain uses TRBV4-3 and TRBJ2-6; 10 bases agree with TRBD1. Germline V gene lookup returns CDR1 LGHNA and CDR2 YSLEER. The CDR3 has 17 residues. Germline trimming cut 3 bases from V and 3 bases from J; bases unmatched to any gene: 5. The CDR3 nucleotides are TGCGCCAGCAGCCAGGTGACAGGGGGCTTTGGGGCCAACGTCCTGACTTTC. It translates to CASSQVTGGFGANVLTF.

This clonotype was counted at least ten times. The rearrangement joins TRBV5-5 to TRBJ1-2; D might be TRBD1 (6 bases). The CDR3 length is 12 residues. Looked up from germline, CDR1 is SGHKS and CDR2 is YYEKEE (reference sequence). The V end lost 4 bases, the J end lost 3 bases, and 7 bases lay between the germline ends. CDR3 protein: CASSRTDYGYTF. CDR3 nucleotides: TGTGCCAGCAGCAGGACAGACTATGGCTACACCTTC.

In this sample, this clonotype turned up many times. This sequence joins TRBV29-1 and TRBJ2-3, with 8 bases that match TRBD2. This CDR3 region has 13 residues. The germline CDR1 and CDR2 sequences are SQVTM and ANQGSEA. V shed 1 base and J 6 bases; nucleotides not matched to a gene: 3. CDR3 nucleotide sequence: TGCAGCGTTGAAGTTGCGGGGGGTGATACGCAGTATTTT. Residues: CSVEVAGGDTQYF.

The chain employs TRBV6-5 and TRBJ1-3; TRBD1 agrees at 8 bases. The CDR3 has 16 amino acids. The J segment lost 3 bases and the V segment lost 7 bases, leaving 11 bases of the junction unmatched. CDR1 is MNHEY, CDR2 SVGAGI, per germline. The CDR3 protein is CASTRRPTGDGNTIYF. The CDR3 DNA reads as TGTGCCAGCACCAGACGCCCGACAGGGGATGGAAACACCATATATTTT.

This clonotype was observed at least ten times. The V gene is TRBV20-1, the J gene TRBJ2-3; D unresolved. V was cut by 0 bases and J by 3 bases, with 7 bases left in between. Germline V gene lookup returns CDR1 DFQATT and CDR2 SNEGSKA (reference sequence). CDR3 size: 13 residues. The CDR3 DNA sequence: TGCAGTGCTAGAGAGTCCATAACAGATACGCAGTATTTT. It encodes CSARESITDTQYF.

This clonotype was picked up many times. This chain joins TRBV27 and TRBJ1-4; no firm D call. This CDR3 contains 14 residues. Trimming took 3 bases from V and 8 from J, leaving 13 bases between them. The germline gives CDR1 MNHEY, CDR2 SMNVEV (reference sequence). The CDR3 spells CASSFGKRGEKLFF. CDR3 nucleotides: TGTGCCAGCAGTTTCGGCAAAAGAGGCGAAAAACTGTTTTTT.

Many counts were recorded for this clonotype. This chain uses TRBV28 with TRBJ2-1; 10 bases align to TRBD1. With V trimmed by 6 bases and J by 4 bases, 6 bases remained unmatched. The CDR3 runs 15 residues. CDR1 is MDHEN, CDR2 SYDVKM, per germline. CDR3 region: CASRKGDRGYNEQFF. For the CDR3, the DNA is TGTGCCAGCAGAAAAGGGGACAGGGGTTACAATGAGCAGTTCTTC.

This clonotype showed up many times. The chain has TRBV5-6 and TRBJ2-7; no reliable D call. V lost 0 bases to trimming and J lost 7 bases, with 11 bases between them. There are 13 residues in the CDR3. Germline CDR1 is SGHDT and CDR2 is YYEEEE. For the CDR3, the DNA is TGTGCCAGCAGCTTGGGTCCGAAGAGGGAGCAGTACGTC. Translation: CASSLGPKREQYV.

V and J are TRBV20-1 and TRBJ2-3; 10 nucleotides agree with TRBD2. The CDR3 contains 14 residues. The J segment lost 2 bases and the V segment lost 5 bases, leaving 4 bases of the junction unmatched. Germline assignment: CDR1 DFQATT and CDR2 SNEGSKA (reference sequence). The CDR3 DNA is TGCAGTGCTCCTAGCGGGGGTAACACAGATACGCAGTATTTT. Protein: CSAPSGGNTDTQYF.

In its sample, this clonotype was seen many times. The J gene is TRBJ1-2, the V gene TRBV27; the match to TRBD1 covers 7 bases. V lost 5 bases, J lost 7 bases, and 7 bases stayed unmatched. The CDR3 is 13 amino acids. CDR1 is MNHEY and CDR2 is SMNVEV in the germline V gene (reference sequence). Here the CDR3 reads CASSPQGKTGYTF. The CDR3 coding sequence is TGTGCCAGCAGTCCACAGGGGAAGACTGGCTACACCTTC.

A few counts support this clonotype. The chain has TRBV19 and TRBJ1-5; TRBD1 matches at 7 bases. The CDR3 covers 14 residues. V lost 6 bases and J lost 5; bases outside the gene matches: 7. Germline CDR1 is LNHDA and CDR2 is SQIVND (reference sequence). CDR3 region: CASRRTGGDQPQHF. CDR3 DNA sequence: TGTGCCAGTAGAAGGACAGGCGGCGATCAGCCCCAGCATTTT. Supplemented by reference TRBV19 and TRBJ1-5, the full variable domain reads DGGITQSPKYLFRKEGQNVTLSCEQNLNHDAMYWYRQDPGQGLRLIYYSQIVNDFQKGDIAEGYSVSREKKESFPLTVTSAQKNPTAFYLCASRRTGGDQPQHFGDGTRLSIL.

This clonotype was found a few times. This sequence joins TRBV7-9 and TRBJ1-2; no definite D call. The CDR3 contains 15 residues. Trimming took off 1 base at V and 2 bases at J, with 11 bases between the two ends. Germline CDR1 SEHNR, CDR2 FQNEAQ (reference sequence). CDR3 sequence: CASSLDKFTNYGYTF. CDR3 nucleotide sequence: TGTGCCAGCAGCTTAGACAAATTCACCAACTATGGCTACACCTTC. The full variable domain, completed using reference TRBV7-9 and TRBJ1-2, is DTGVSQNPRHKITKRGQNVTFRCDPISEHNRLYWYRQTLGQGPEFLTYFQNEAQLEKSRLLSDRFSAERPKGSFSTLEIQRTEQGDSAMYLCASSLDKFTNYGYTFGSGTRLTVV.

The table lists this clonotype with many counts. This rearrangement joins TRBV3-2 to TRBJ2-6. TRBV3-2 is annotated as a pseudogene. The CDR3 extends over 17 amino acids. Written as DNA, the CDR3 is TGTGCCAGCAGCCAAGACGGTCGCATCTCTGGGGCCAACGTCCTGACTTTC. It codes for CASSQDGRISGANVLTF.

The chain couples TRBV7-3 to TRBJ1-1; possible D gene TRBD1, 5 bases. The germline gives CDR1 SGHTA, CDR2 FQGTGA. Between the trimmed V and J ends, which lost 5 bases and 1 base, there was a span of 23 bases. CDR3 size: 18 residues. The CDR3 here is CASSREPGRSSSNTEAFF. CDR3 coding DNA: TGTGCCAGCAGCCGGGAACCGGGACGTTCAAGTTCGAACACTGAAGCTTTCTTT.

This clonotype was detected a few times. Germline is not matched at one junction end, which may reflect a read error. This rearrangement joins TRBV7-3 to TRBJ1-1; D remains ambiguous. CDR1 is SGHTA, CDR2 FQGTGA, per germline. This CDR3 has 13 amino acids. This chain's CDR3 is CASSSVEGTEALF. The CDR3 bases are TGTGCCAGCAGCTCGGTGGAGGGCACTGAAGCTTTATTT. The entire variable domain, with the rest obtained from reference TRBV7-3 and TRBJ1-1, is as follows: GAGVSQTPSNKVTEKGKYVELRCDPISGHTALYWYRQSLGQGPEFLIYFQGTGAADDSGLPNDRFFAVRPEGSVSTLKIQRTERGDSAVYLCASSSVEGTEALFGQGTRLTVV.

The table lists this clonotype with many counts. V is TRBV5-1 and J is TRBJ2-3; D is perhaps TRBD2 (5 bases). Looked up from germline, CDR1 is SGHRS and CDR2 is YFSETQ. The V end lost 0 bases, the J end lost 3 bases, and 11 bases lay between the germline ends. The CDR3 loop spans 15 amino acids. CDR3 DNA sequence: TGCGCCAGCAGCTTGGCAACTAGTAAAACAGATACGCAGTATTTT. This gives the protein CASSLATSKTDTQYF.

The chain joins TRBV29-1 to TRBJ1-5; no clear D gene. Trimming removed 0 bases at V and 2 bases at J, with 5 bases between. The CDR3 totals 13 residues. Germline CDR1 and CDR2: SQVTM and ANQGSEA. CDR3 residues: CSVEDQGNQPQHF. DNA of the CDR3: TGCAGCGTTGAAGATCAGGGCAATCAGCCCCAGCATTTT.

This clonotype was counted only a few times. The CDR3 loop reads CASSAGRDRSLYEQFF. The CDR3 nucleotides read TGCGCCAGCAGCGCCGGCCGGGACAGGAGTTTGTATGAGCAGTTCTTC. V usage is TRBV5-1 and J usage is TRBJ2-1, with 8 bases that match TRBD1. V dropped 4 bases and J dropped 8; count of bases not matched to a gene: 14. The CDR3 totals 16 residues. Germline V lookup: CDR1 SGHRS, CDR2 YFSETQ.

This clonotype has at least ten counts. The DNA for the CDR3 is TGTGCCAGCAGCGCCTTAGCGGGGGGCCCCTACGAGCAGTACTTC. It is translated as CASSALAGGPYEQYF. The chain employs TRBV9 and TRBJ2-7; TRBD2 agrees at 10 bases. Trimming at V came to 3 bases and at J to 2 bases, leaving 5 bases not matched to a gene. Germline V gives CDR1 SGDLS, CDR2 YYNGEE. There are 15 residues in the CDR3. The variable domain in full, completed from reference TRBV9 and TRBJ2-7, reads DSGVTQTPKHLITATGQRVTLRCSPRSGDLSVYWYQQSLDQGLQFLIQYYNGEERAKGNILERFSAQQFPDLHSELNLSSLELGDSALYFCASSALAGGPYEQYFGPGTRLTVT.

The rearrangement uses TRBV20-1 and TRBJ1-4; 8 bases are a match to TRBD1. The CDR3 is 13 residues long. The germline V gene encodes CDR1 DFQATT and CDR2 SNEGSKA (reference sequence). V was pared by 0 bases and J by 7 bases, with 1 base of the junction left unmatched. CDR3 in amino acids: CSARETGAEKLFF. CDR3 in DNA: TGCAGTGCTAGAGAGACAGGGGCTGAAAAACTGTTTTTT.

This chain connects TRBV5-1 to TRBJ2-7, with D maybe TRBD1 (5 bases). CDR1 is SGHRS, CDR2 YFSETQ, per germline. The germline V and J ends were trimmed by 2 bases and 6 bases, with 15 bases remaining between them. CDR3 length: 14 residues. CDR3 DNA: TGCGCCAGCAGCTTTTTTGGGGCGTCGGCCGAGCAGTACTTC. It translates to CASSFFGASAEQYF.

This clonotype has a count of ten or more. The V call is TRBV7-2, the J call TRBJ1-2; maybe TRBD1 (5 bases). Trimming removed 1 base at V and 8 bases at J, with 11 bases between. The CDR3 is 13 residues long. From germline, CDR1 is SGHTA and CDR2 FQGNSA. The CDR3 protein is CASSLERGIGYTF. The CDR3 DNA sequence: TGTGCCAGCAGCTTAGAGAGGGGAATCGGCTACACCTTC.

This clonotype occurred a few times. The V gene is TRBV20-1, the J gene TRBJ2-5, with TRBD2 as a possible D gene (5 bases). CDR3 size: 14 residues. Looked up from germline, CDR1 is DFQATT and CDR2 is SNEGSKA (reference sequence). The V end was cut by 3 bases, the J end by 5 bases, with 16 bases between. CDR3 amino acids: CSARDRVRRETQYF. Written as DNA, the CDR3 is TGCAGTGCTAGGGATAGAGTTAGGAGGGAGACCCAGTACTTC.

This clonotype appeared many times. The CDR3 region has the DNA TGCGCCAGCAGCCAAGATAGGAAGCGGGGGGGCCAAGAGACCCAGTACTTC. It specifies CASSQDRKRGGQETQYF. This chain connects TRBV4-3 to TRBJ2-5; TRBD2 agrees at 10 bases. The CDR3 has 17 residues. CDR1 is LGHNA, CDR2 YSLEER, per germline. With V trimmed by 0 bases and J by 1 base, 5 bases remained unmatched.

This clonotype was picked up many times. The V and J genes are TRBV10-3 and TRBJ1-5; TRBD1 might be the D (6 bases). The V and J ends lost 6 bases and 3 bases respectively, with 9 bases between them. The CDR3 contains 13 residues. Germline assignment: CDR1 ENHRY and CDR2 SYGVKD. Here the CDR3 reads CAIRAGDNQPQHF. The CDR3 nucleotides read TGTGCCATCAGGGCAGGGGACAATCAGCCCCAGCATTTT.

The table lists this clonotype with many counts. The chain links TRBV7-8 to TRBJ2-2; 8 bases are a match to TRBD2. Germline CDR1 is SGHVS and CDR2 is FQNEAQ. This CDR3 spans 17 amino acids. J lost 4 bases, V lost 5 bases, and 12 bases had no gene match. CDR3: CASSARGGAGSTGELFF. For the CDR3, the DNA is TGTGCCAGCAGCGCCCGGGGGGGAGCGGGAAGCACCGGGGAGCTGTTTTTT.